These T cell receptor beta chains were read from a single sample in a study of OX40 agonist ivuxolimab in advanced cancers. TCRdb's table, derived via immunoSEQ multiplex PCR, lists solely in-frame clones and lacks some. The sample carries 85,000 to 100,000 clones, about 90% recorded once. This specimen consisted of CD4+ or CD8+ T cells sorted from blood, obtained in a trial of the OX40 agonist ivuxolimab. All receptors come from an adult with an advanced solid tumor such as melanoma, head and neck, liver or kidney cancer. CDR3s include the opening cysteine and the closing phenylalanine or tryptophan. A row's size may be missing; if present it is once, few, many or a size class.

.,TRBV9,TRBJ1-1,CASSVDGNTEAFF
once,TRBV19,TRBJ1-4,CASSIYGTNFEKLFF
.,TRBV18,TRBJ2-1,CASSPPATGNEQFF
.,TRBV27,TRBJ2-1,CASSGRQGVDEQFF
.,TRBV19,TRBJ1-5,CASSIDLDRLLTSNQPQHF
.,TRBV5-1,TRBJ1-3,CASSFGFESGNTIYF
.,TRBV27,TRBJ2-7,CASSSTGQGEQYF
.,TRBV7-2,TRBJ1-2,CASSLVQADYGYTF
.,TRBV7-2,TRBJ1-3,CASSLAAQGGSGNTIYF
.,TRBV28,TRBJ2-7,CASSPPPPGPYEQYF
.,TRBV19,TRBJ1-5,CASLNRGQGGQPQHF
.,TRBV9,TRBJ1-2,CASSVEGRGPGNGYTF
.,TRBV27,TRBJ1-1,CASSIRQGRKTEAFF
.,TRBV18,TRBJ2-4,CASSPPTGTKNIQYF
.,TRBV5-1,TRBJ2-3,CASSYQGLADTQYF
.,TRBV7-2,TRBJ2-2,CASSINRGRSGELFF
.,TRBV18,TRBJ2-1,CASSATNNEQFF
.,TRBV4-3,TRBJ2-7,CASSQNRLTSYEQYF
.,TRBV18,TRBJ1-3,CASSTGGSGNTIYF
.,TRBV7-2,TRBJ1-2,CASSPQGIYGYTF
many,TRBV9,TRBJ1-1,CASSVAPNTEAFF
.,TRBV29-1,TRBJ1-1,CSVEVSGRNTEAFF
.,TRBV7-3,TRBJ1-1,CASSYDRGTEAFF
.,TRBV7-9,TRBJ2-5,CASSQMATQETQYF
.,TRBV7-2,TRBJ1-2,CASSRTEGPYGYTF
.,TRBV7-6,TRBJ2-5,CASSWTGGQETQYF
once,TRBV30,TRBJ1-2,CALIGTGGYTF
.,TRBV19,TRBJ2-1,CASTRRLYNEQFF
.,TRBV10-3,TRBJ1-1,CAIIGTGRYTEAFF
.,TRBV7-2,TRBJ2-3,CASSVPLAIDTQYF
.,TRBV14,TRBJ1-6,CASSQIGNSPLHF
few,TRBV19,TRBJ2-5,CASNDNRRTQYF
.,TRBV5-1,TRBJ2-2,CASSLDRENGELFF
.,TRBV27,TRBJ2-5,CASSRLNEETQYF
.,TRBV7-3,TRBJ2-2,CASSFPLGTSNTGELFF
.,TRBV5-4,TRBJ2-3,CASSLVSMRDTQYF
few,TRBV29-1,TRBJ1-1,CSVDYGNTEAFF
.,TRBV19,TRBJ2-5,CASSTDRETQYF
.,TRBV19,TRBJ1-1,CASRGTDNMNTEAFF
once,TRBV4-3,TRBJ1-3,CASSQWDSSGNTIYF
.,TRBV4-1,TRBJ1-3,CASSVSSGNTIYF
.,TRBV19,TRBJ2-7,CASSNDRTYEQYF
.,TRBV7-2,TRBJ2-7,CASSLTSAGGSEQYF
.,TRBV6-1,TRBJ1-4,CASTRGRLEKLFF
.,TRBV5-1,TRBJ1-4,CASSLGAGVNEKLFF
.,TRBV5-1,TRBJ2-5,CASSRGLAETQYF
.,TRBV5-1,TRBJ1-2,CASSVRTSLYGYTF
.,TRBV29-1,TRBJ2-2,CSVRGNTGELFF
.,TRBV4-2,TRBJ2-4,CASSSLSGTILRIQYF
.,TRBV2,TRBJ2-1,CASRGLGIGQVQFF
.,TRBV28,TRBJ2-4,CASSIRGPSGLEAKNIQYF
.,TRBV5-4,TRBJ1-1,CASSGTGADTEAFF
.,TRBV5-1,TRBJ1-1,CASSPTGGGFMDTEAFF
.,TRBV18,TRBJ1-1,CASSPRDRVMNTEAFF